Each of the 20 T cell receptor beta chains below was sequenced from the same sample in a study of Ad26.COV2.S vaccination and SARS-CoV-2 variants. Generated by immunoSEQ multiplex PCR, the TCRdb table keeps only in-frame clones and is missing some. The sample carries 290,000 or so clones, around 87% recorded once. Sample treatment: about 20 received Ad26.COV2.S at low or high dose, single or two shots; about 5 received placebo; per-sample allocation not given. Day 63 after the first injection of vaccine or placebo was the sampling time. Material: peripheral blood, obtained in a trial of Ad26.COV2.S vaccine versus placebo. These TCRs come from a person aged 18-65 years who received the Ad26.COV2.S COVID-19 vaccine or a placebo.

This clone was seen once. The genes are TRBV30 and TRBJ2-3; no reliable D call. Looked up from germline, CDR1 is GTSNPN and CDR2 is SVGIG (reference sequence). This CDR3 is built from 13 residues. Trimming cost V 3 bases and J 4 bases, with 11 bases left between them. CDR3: CAWRISGADTQYF. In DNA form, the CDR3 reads TGTGCCTGGAGAATTTCTGGTGCAGATACGCAGTATTTT. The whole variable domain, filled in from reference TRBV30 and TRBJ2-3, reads SQTIHQWPATLVQPVGSPLSLECTVEGTSNPNLYWYRQAAGRGLQLLFYSVGIGQISSEVPQNLSASRPQDRQFILSSKKLLLSDSGFYLCAWRISGADTQYFGPGTRLTVL.

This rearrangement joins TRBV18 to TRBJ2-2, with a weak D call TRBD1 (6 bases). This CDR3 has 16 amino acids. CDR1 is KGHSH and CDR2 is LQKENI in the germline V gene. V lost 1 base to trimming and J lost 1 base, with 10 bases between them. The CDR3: CASSPLETGNTGELFF. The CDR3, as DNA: TGTGCCAGCTCACCACTGGAGACAGGGAACACCGGGGAGCTGTTTTTT.

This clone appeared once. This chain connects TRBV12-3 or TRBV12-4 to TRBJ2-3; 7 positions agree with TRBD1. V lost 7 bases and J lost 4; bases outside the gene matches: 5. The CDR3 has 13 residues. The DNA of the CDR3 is TGTGCCAGCATGACAGGGCCCGCAGATACGCAGTATTTT. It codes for CASMTGPADTQYF.

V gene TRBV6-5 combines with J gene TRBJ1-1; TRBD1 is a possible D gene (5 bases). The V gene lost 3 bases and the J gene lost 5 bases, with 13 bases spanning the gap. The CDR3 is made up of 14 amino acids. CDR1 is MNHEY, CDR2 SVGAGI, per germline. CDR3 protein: CASSYQGWGTEAFF. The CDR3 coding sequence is TGTGCCAGCAGTTATCAGGGCTGGGGGACTGAAGCTTTCTTT.

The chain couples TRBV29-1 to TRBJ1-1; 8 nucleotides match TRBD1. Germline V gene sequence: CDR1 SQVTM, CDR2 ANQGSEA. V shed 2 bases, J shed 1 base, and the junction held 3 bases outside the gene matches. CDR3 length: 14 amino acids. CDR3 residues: CSVEPTGENTEAFF. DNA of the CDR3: TGCAGCGTTGAACCGACAGGGGAGAACACTGAAGCTTTCTTT.

The CDR3 reads CASTPLIQETQYF. In DNA, the CDR3 is TGTGCCAGCACTCCCCTGATACAAGAGACCCAGTACTTC. The chain couples TRBV7-2 to TRBJ2-5; no firm D call. Per germline, CDR1 SGHTA and CDR2 FQGNSA. The CDR3 length is 13 residues. Trimming cost V 7 bases and J 2 bases, with 11 bases left between them.

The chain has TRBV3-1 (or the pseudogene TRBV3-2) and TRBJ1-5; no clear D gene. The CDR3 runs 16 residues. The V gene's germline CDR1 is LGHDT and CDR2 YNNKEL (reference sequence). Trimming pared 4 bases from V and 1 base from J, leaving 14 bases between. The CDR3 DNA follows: TGTGCCAGCAGCCTTCTACCCACGGTGAGCAATCAGCCCCAGCATTTT. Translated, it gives CASSLLPTVSNQPQHF.

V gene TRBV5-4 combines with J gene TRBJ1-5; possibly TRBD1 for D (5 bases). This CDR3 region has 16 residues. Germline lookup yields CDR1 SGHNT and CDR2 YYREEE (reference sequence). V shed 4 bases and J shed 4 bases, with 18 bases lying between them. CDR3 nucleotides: TGTGCCAGCAGCCCTTTCGTTGGGGGATGTAATCAGCCCCAGCATTTT. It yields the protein CASSPFVGGCNQPQHF.

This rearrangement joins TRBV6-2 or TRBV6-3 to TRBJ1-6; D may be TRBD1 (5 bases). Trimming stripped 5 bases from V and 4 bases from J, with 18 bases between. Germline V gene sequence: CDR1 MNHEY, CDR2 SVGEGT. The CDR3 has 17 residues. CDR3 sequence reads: CASSPSSGTVYNSPLHF. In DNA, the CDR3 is TGTGCCAGCAGTCCGAGCTCCGGGACGGTATATAATTCACCCCTCCACTTT.

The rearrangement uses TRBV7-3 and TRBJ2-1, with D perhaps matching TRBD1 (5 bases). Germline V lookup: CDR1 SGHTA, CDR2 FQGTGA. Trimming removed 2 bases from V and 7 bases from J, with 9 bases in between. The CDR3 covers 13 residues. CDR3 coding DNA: TGTGCCAGCAGCTTAGACTCAGGGAATGAGCAGTTCTTC. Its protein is CASSLDSGNEQFF.

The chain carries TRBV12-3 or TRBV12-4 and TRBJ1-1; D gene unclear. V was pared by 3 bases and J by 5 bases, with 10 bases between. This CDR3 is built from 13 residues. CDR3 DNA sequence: TGTGCCAGCAGTTTTAGGACGGCTACTGAAGCTTTCTTT. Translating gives CASSFRTATEAFF.

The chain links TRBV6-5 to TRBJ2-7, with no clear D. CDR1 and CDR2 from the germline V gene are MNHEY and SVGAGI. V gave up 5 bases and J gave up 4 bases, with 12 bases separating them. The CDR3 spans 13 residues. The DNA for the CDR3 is TGTGCCAGCAGTCCCGGAACCTTTTACGAGCAGTACTTC. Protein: CASSPGTFYEQYF.

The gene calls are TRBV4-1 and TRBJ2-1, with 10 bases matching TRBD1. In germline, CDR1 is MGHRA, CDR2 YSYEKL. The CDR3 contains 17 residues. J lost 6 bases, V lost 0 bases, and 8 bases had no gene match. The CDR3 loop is CASSQEIRTGGSNEQFF. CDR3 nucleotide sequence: TGCGCCAGCAGCCAAGAAATCAGGACAGGGGGTTCCAATGAGCAGTTCTTC.

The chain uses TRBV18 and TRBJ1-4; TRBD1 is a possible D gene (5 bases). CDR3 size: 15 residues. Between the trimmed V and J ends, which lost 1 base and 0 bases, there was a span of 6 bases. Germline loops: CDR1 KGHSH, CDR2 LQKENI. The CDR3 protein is CASSPQGATNEKLFF. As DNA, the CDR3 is TGTGCCAGCTCACCACAAGGGGCAACTAATGAAAAACTGTTTTTT.

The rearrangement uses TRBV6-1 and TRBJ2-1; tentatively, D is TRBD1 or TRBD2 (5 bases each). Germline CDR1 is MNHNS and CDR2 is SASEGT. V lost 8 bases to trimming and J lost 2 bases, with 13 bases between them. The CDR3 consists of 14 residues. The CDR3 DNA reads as TGTGCCAGCTCCTCGGGGCGGACCTACAATGAGCAGTTCTTC. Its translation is CASSSGRTYNEQFF.

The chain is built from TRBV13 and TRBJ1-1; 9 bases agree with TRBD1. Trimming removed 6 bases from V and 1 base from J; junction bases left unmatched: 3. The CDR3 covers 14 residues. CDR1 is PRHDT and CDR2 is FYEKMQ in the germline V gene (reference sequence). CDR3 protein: CASRDRGPNTEAFF. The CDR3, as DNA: TGTGCCAGCAGGGACAGGGGACCGAACACTGAAGCTTTCTTT.

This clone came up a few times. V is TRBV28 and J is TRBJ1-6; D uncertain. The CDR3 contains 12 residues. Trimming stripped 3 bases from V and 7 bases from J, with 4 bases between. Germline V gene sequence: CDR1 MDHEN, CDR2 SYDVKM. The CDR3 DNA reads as TGTGCCAGCAGTTTGCCAAATTCACCCCTCCACTTT. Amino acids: CASSLPNSPLHF.

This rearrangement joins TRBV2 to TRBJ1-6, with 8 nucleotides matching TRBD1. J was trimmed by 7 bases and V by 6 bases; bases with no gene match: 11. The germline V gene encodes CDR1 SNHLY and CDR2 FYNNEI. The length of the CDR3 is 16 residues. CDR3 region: CASSRQGRGDNSPLHF. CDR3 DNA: TGTGCCAGCAGCCGACAGGGGCGCGGGGACAATTCACCCCTCCACTTT. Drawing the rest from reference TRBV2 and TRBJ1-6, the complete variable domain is EPEVTQTPSHQVTQMGQEVILRCVPISNHLYFYWYRQILGQKVEFLVSFYNNEISEKSEIFDDQFSVERPDGSNFTLKIRSTKLEDSAMYFCASSRQGRGDNSPLHFGNGTRLTVT.

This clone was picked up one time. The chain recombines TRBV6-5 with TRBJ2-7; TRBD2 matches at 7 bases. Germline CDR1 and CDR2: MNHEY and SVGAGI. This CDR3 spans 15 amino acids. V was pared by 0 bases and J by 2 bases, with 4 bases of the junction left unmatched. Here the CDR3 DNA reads TGTGCCAGCAGTTACTCGGGGAGGGTACCCTACGAGCAGTACTTC. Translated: CASSYSGRVPYEQYF.

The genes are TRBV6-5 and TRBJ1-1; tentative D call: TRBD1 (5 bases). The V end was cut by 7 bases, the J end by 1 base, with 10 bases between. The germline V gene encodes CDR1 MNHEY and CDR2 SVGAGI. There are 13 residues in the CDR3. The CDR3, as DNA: TGTGCCAGCAACGAGGGGACGAACACTGAAGCTTTCTTT. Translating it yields CASNEGTNTEAFF.